These 10 T cell receptor beta chains share one sample of origin, sequenced in a study of cytomegalovirus exposure and HLA in healthy donors. This PCR relied on a set of 60 Vbeta primers and 13 Jbeta primers. Repertoires were generated with immunoSEQ multiplex PCR, while TCRdb's copy carries only in-frame clones and drops some. This sample has some 170,000 clones; more than 65% occur once, and the top ten carry 2.9%. The sequencing input was PBMCs. The receptors were gathered from a female donor in good health and CMV-seronegative.

This chain links TRBV5-5 with TRBJ1-2; no firm D call. Germline-derived CDR1 and CDR2 are SGHKS and YYEKEE (reference sequence). The CDR3 consists of 12 residues. The V end lost 4 bases, the J end lost 1 base, and 5 bases lay between the germline ends. Here the CDR3 reads CASSSINYGYTF. CDR3 in DNA: TGTGCCAGCAGCAGCATTAACTATGGCTACACCTTC.

The rearrangement links TRBV27 to TRBJ1-2; possible D gene TRBD1, 5 bases. With 6 bases removed from V and 5 bases from J, the gap between germline ends came to 13 bases. CDR1 is MNHEY and CDR2 is SMNVEV in the germline V gene (reference sequence). The CDR3 totals 13 residues. CDR3: CASSRRGGYGYTF. Written as DNA, the CDR3 is TGTGCCAGCAGCCGACGGGGGGGATATGGCTACACCTTC.

CDR3 protein: CASSLIRGGTGELFF. CDR3 nucleotides: TGTGCCAGCAGCTTGATTCGGGGTGGCACCGGGGAGCTGTTTTTT. The rearrangement links TRBV5-5 to TRBJ2-2; TRBD2 might be the D (5 bases). V was trimmed by 1 base and J by 4 bases, leaving 11 bases between them. This CDR3 spans 15 amino acids. Germline V gene data show CDR1 as SGHKS and CDR2 as YYEKEE (reference sequence).

This sequence joins TRBV12-2 and TRBJ2-7; the D segment call TRBD2 is taken from the table without a DNA check. TRBV12-2 is designated a pseudogene. CDR3 size: 17 residues. CDR3 bases: TGTGCAAGTCGCTTAGAGGCGGGGACTAGCGGAACATACGAGCAGTACTTC. It is translated as CASRLEAGTSGTYEQYF.

The gene calls are TRBV19 and TRBJ1-1, with 7 positions matching TRBD1. The CDR3 has 12 residues. Trimming cost V 7 bases and J 11 bases; bases outside gene matches: 10. Germline CDR1 reads LNHDA; CDR2 reads SQIVND (reference sequence). This chain's CDR3 is CASTMTDRAAFF. The CDR3 nucleotides are TGTGCCAGTACCATGACAGACAGGGCGGCTTTCTTT.

The V gene is TRBV6-1, the J gene TRBJ2-7; TRBD2 matches at 8 bases. J was trimmed by 4 bases and V by 5 bases; bases with no gene match: 4. Germline CDR1 is MNHNS and CDR2 is SASEGT. The CDR3 is 13 residues long. Here the CDR3 DNA reads TGTGCCAGCAGTCTTAGCGGGATTTACGAGCAGTACTTC. Encoded protein: CASSLSGIYEQYF.

The gene calls are TRBV6-5 and TRBJ1-2, with 7 bases identical to TRBD1. Germline V gene data show CDR1 as MNHEY and CDR2 as SVGAGI. There are 14 residues in the CDR3. Unmatched junction bases numbered 7, after V lost 5 bases and J lost 4 bases. CDR3 sequence reads: CASSQTGDRYGYTF. The CDR3 DNA reads TGTGCCAGCAGTCAAACAGGGGATCGCTATGGCTACACCTTC.

This sequence joins TRBV6-7 and TRBJ2-7; D may be TRBD1 (8 bases). TRBV6-7 is an ORF; its function is uncertain. V was clipped by 6 bases and J by 5 bases, with 20 bases between them. The CDR3 is made up of 15 amino acids. In nucleotides, the CDR3 is TGTGCCAGCAGCTTGGGGGGGACAGGTCTGCACGAGCAGTACTTC. Its translation is CASSLGGTGLHEQYF.

V and J are TRBV5-6 and TRBJ1-2; D ambiguous. The CDR3 spans 13 residues. Germline-derived CDR1 and CDR2 are SGHDT and YYEEEE. Trimming cost V 4 bases and J 2 bases, with 9 bases left between them. CDR3 DNA sequence: TGTGCCAGCAGCAGGCGGTTCAACTATGGCTACACCTTC. It encodes CASSRRFNYGYTF.

The chain recombines TRBV29-1 with TRBJ2-3; D ambiguous. This CDR3 is built from 10 residues. Trimming stripped 6 bases from V and 5 bases from J, with 6 bases between. Germline V gene lookup returns CDR1 SQVTM and CDR2 ANQGSEA. The CDR3 is CSVGVDTQYF. In DNA, the CDR3 is TGCAGCGTCGGAGTAGATACGCAGTATTTT.